This TCR beta chain comes out of a study of T cell responses to AZD1222 COVID-19 vaccine. Method: immunoSEQ multiplex PCR; TCRdb's copy keeps in-frame clones and lacks some. The table shows roughly 150,000 clones, with roughly 92% occurring only once. This sequence was found in an adult who received the AZD1222 COVID-19 vaccine. This specimen was peripheral blood, taken 28 days after the second AZD1222 dose.

CDR3 loop: CASSLSPNTEAFF. The CDR3 nucleotides read TGTGCCAGCAGCTTGTCCCCGAACACTGAAGCTTTCTTT. The V and J genes are TRBV5-5 and TRBJ1-1; D remains unclear. The germline gives CDR1 SGHKS, CDR2 YYEKEE (reference sequence). This CDR3 is 13 amino acids long. The ends were cut back, 1 base at V and 1 base at J, with 5 bases in the middle.